The rows below give T cell receptor beta chains drawn from one sample of a study of cytomegalovirus exposure and HLA in healthy donors. This table comes from immunoSEQ multiplex PCR, and its TCRdb copy is limited to in-frame clones, with some not included. The sample has 100,000 or so clones; approximately 89% are singletons. Sequenced material: PBMCs. These receptors were collected from a man younger than 40 in good health and CMV-seronegative. Each CDR3 is given with its conserved first and last residue. The D gene is left open where the match is weak. Clone size is stated in some rows and not others, as once, few, many or a class when expanded.

j_call d_call v_call clone_size cdr3_nt cdr3_aa
TRBJ2-1 TRBD2 TRBV11-2 once TGTGCCAGCAGCTCTCAGGGACTAGCGGACAATGAGCAGTTCTTC CASSSQGLADNEQFF
TRBJ2-1 - TRBV4-1 - TGCGCCAGCAGCCAAGAGGCAGGGAAGTTCTTC CASSQEAGKFF
TRBJ1-1 - TRBV19 - TGTGCCAGTAGTATAGGACAGGTCATAAGTGAAGCTTTCTTT CASSIGQVISEAFF
TRBJ1-1 - TRBV6-5 - TGTGCCAGCAGTTACCCAACAGAAAGAGGGACTGAAGCTTTCTTT CASSYPTERGTEAFF
TRBJ2-7 TRBD1 TRBV6-6 - TGTGCCAGCAGTCCAGTAGACAGGGTCGGTCTCTACGAGCAGTACTTC CASSPVDRVGLYEQYF
TRBJ2-7 TRBD2 TRBV27 - TGTGCCAGCAGCCCTGCAGGACTAGCAGGCGACGAGCAGTACTTC CASSPAGLAGDEQYF
TRBJ2-3 - TRBV6-5 - TGTGCCAGCAGGAGACTTGGGCAGGGGCAAAATACGCAGTATTTT CASRRLGQGQNTQYF
TRBJ2-3 - TRBV7-9 - TGTGCCAGCAGCTTACTCGCAGAGGGTACGCAGTATTTT CASSLLAEGTQYF
TRBJ2-7 TRBD1 TRBV5-1 once TGCGCCAGCAGCTTTTTCACAGGGGCCTCCTACGAGCAGTACTTC CASSFFTGASYEQYF
TRBJ2-7 - TRBV28 - TGTGCCAGCAGTTTATGGCCGGAGAACGAGCAGTACTTC CASSLWPENEQYF
TRBJ1-2 - TRBV18 - TGTGCCAGCTCACCAGGCAGGGAAACATATGGCTACACCTTC CASSPGRETYGYTF
TRBJ2-3 - TRBV28 - TGTGCCAGCAGCCCTCTTGAGGGCCTTAGCACAGATACGCAGTATTTT CASSPLEGLSTDTQYF
TRBJ2-1 TRBD2 TRBV27 - TGTGCCAGCAGTCCCCGACTAGCGGGACAGGGCTTTCCCAGTGAGCAGTTCTTC CASSPRLAGQGFPSEQFF
TRBJ1-5 - TRBV28 - TGTGCCAGCAGCCCACAAGAGGATCAGCCCCAGCATTTT CASSPQEDQPQHF
TRBJ1-2 - TRBV4-3 - TGCGCCAGCAGCCAAGATGGGGTCAGGGGCAATGGCTACACCTTC CASSQDGVRGNGYTF
TRBJ1-4 - TRBV19 - TGTGCCAGTAGTTTGCCGGGGGGCGCTCGGGAAAAACTGTTTTTT CASSLPGGAREKLFF
TRBJ2-1 - TRBV5-4 - TGTGCCAGCAGCTTGGAGCTAGCCCTTAACTCCTACAATGAGCAGTTCTTC CASSLELALNSYNEQFF
TRBJ2-2 TRBD2 TRBV11-3 - TGTGCCAGCAGCACCCGAGCAGCGGGGGAAAACACCGGGGAGCTGTTTTTT CASSTRAAGENTGELFF
TRBJ2-5 TRBD2 TRBV6-1 - TGTGCCAGCAGTACTAGCGGGGGGACGGTGGACCAGTACTTC CASSTSGGTVDQYF
TRBJ1-5 TRBD1 TRBV4-1 few TGCGCCAGCAGCCAGAACAGGGGTTATAGCAATCAGCCCCAGCATTTT CASSQNRGYSNQPQHF
TRBJ1-2 TRBD1 TRBV6-6 - TGTGCCAGCAGTAAACAGGGGTTTGAATCCTATGGCTACACCTTC CASSKQGFESYGYTF
TRBJ2-7 TRBD1 TRBV4-3 - TGCGCCAGCAGCCAAGAGTGGGCCGGACAGGGTTTCTCCTACGAGCAGTACTTC CASSQEWAGQGFSYEQYF
TRBJ2-3 TRBD1 TRBV20-1 - TGCACTGGACAGGTTGCAGATACGCAGTATTTT CTGQVADTQYF
TRBJ2-2 TRBD2 TRBV6-5 - TGTGCCAGCAGGGTAGCGGGAGAGGGGACCGGGGAGCTGTTTTTT CASRVAGEGTGELFF
TRBJ2-1 - TRBV5-4 - TGTGCCAGCAGCCACAGGGTCAGGAATGAGCAGTTCTTC CASSHRVRNEQFF
TRBJ2-1 TRBD2 TRBV7-9 - TGTGCCGGCGGGCCTAGCGGGAGGGCCGTGGATGAGCAGTTCTTC CAGGPSGRAVDEQFF
TRBJ2-1 - TRBV11-3 - TGTGCCAGCAGCAGGGGAAGGGGTTCCTACAATGAGCAGTTCTTC CASSRGRGSYNEQFF
TRBJ2-3 TRBD2 TRBV9 - TGTGCCAGCAGCGTAGAAGCGGGGGGCCGCACAGATACGCAGTATTTT CASSVEAGGRTDTQYF
TRBJ2-7 TRBD2 TRBV4-2 - TGTGCCAGCAGCCAAGATACTAGCGGGAACTACGAGCAGTACTTC CASSQDTSGNYEQYF
TRBJ2-5 - TRBV6-4 - TGTGCCAGCAACCCGGGTCGCCGCCGGGGAGAGACCCAGTACTTC CASNPGRRRGETQYF
TRBJ2-7 TRBD1 TRBV7-9 - TGTGCCAGCAGAGGGTCTGGACAGGGTTTTTACTACGAGCAGTACTTC CASRGSGQGFYYEQYF
TRBJ2-3 - TRBV10-3 - TGTGCCATCAGCGACCTGAGTAGGGGGAAAGATACGCAGTATTTT CAISDLSRGKDTQYF
TRBJ1-1 - TRBV19 - TGTGCCAGTAATCGGCAGGGGAACACTGAAGCTTTCTTT CASNRQGNTEAFF
TRBJ2-2 - TRBV7-3 - TGTGCCAGCAGCTACGGGGATTCGAAGACCGGGGAGCTGTTTTTT CASSYGDSKTGELFF